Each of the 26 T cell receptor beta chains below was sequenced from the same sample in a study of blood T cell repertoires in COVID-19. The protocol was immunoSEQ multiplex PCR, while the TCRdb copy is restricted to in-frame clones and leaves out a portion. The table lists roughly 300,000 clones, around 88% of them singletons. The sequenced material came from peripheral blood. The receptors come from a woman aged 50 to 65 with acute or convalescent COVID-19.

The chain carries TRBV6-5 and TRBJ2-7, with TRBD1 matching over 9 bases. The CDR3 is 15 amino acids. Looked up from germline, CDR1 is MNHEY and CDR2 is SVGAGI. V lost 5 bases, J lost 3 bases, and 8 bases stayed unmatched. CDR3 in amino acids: CASSTSGTGFYEQYF. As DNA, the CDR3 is TGTGCCAGCAGTACCTCCGGGACAGGGTTCTACGAGCAGTACTTC.

CDR3 DNA sequence: TGTGCCAGCAGTTCCTACCCCGGGACAGGGGCAGGAAACACCATATATTTT. Protein sequence: CASSSYPGTGAGNTIYF. The rearrangement links TRBV28 to TRBJ1-3; TRBD1 matches at 10 bases. Germline V lookup: CDR1 MDHEN, CDR2 SYDVKM. V lost 4 bases, J lost 4 bases, and 10 bases stayed unmatched. This CDR3 comprises 17 residues.

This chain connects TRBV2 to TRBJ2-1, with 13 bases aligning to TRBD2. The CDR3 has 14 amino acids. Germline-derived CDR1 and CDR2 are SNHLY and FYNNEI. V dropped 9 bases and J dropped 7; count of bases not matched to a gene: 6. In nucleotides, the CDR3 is TGTGCCAGTGAAGGGACTAGCGGGAAAAATGAGCAGTTCTTC. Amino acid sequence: CASEGTSGKNEQFF.

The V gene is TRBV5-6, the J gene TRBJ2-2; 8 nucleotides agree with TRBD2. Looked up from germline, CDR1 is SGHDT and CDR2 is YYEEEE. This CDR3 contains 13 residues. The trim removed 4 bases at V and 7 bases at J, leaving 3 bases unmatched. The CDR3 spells CASSPGGGGELFF. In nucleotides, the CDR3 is TGTGCCAGCAGCCCCGGGGGGGGCGGGGAGCTGTTTTTT.

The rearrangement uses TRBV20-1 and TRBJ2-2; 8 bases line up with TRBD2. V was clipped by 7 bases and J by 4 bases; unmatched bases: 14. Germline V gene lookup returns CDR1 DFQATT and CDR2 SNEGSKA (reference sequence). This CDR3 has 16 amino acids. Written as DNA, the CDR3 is TGCAGTGGTAGTCCCTTAAACGGGAGGGCCACCGGGGAGCTGTTTTTT. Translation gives CSGSPLNGRATGELFF.

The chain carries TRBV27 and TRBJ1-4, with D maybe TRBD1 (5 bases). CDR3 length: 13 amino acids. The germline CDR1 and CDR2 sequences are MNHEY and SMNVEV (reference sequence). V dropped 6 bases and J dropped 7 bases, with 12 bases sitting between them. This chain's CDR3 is CASRPLDTEKLFF. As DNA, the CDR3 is TGTGCCAGCAGACCTCTGGACACTGAAAAACTGTTTTTT.

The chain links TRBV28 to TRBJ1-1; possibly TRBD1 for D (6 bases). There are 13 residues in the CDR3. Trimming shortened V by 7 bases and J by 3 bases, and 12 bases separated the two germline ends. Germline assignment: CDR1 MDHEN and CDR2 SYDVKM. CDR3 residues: CASTYRVDTEAFF. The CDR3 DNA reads TGTGCCAGCACTTACAGGGTTGACACTGAAGCTTTCTTT.

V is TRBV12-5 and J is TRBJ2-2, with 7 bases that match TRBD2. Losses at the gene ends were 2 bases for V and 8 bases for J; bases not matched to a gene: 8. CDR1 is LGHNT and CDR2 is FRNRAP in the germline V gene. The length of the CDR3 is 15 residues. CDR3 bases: TGTGCTAGTGGTTTGCCACGGGGGGTAGTAGGGGAGCTGTTTTTT. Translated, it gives CASGLPRGVVGELFF. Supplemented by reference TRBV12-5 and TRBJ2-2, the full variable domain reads DARVTQTPRHKVTEMGQEVTMRCQPILGHNTVFWYRQTMMQGLELLAYFRNRAPLDDSGMPKDRFSAEMPDATLATLKIQPSEPRDSAVYFCASGLPRGVVGELFFGEGSRLTVL.

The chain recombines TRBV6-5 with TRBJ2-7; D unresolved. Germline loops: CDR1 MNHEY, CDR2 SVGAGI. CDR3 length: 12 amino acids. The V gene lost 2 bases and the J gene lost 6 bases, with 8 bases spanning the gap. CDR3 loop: CASSYRVAEQYV. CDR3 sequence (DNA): TGTGCCAGCAGTTACCGGGTGGCCGAGCAGTACGTC.

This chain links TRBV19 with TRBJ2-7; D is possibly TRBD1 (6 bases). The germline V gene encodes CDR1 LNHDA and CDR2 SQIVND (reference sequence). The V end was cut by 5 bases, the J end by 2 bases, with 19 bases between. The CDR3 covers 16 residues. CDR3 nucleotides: TGTGCCAGTAGTCTGAAGGGGCAGGGGCCAGCCTACGAGCAGTACTTC. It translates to CASSLKGQGPAYEQYF.

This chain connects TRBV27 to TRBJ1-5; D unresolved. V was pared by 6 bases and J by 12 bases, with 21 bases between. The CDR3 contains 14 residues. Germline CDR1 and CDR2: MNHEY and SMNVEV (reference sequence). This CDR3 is CASSRGGLGGLQHF. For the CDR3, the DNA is TGTGCCAGCAGCCGTGGAGGGCTCGGAGGGCTCCAGCATTTT.

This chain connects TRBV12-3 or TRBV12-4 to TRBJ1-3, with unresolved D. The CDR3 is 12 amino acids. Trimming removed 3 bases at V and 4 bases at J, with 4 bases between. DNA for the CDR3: TGTGCCAGCAGTTTCGAGGGAAACACCATATATTTT. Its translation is CASSFEGNTIYF.

CDR3 coding DNA: TGTGCCAGCAGCTTAGACAGGGGGCGAAGGACCGGGGAGCTGTTTTTT. This sequence encodes CASSLDRGRRTGELFF. This chain connects TRBV7-6 to TRBJ2-2; 9 bases are shared with TRBD1. Losses at the gene ends were 1 base for V and 5 bases for J; bases not matched to a gene: 5. Per the germline V gene, CDR1 is SGHVS and CDR2 is FNYEAQ. CDR3 length: 16 amino acids.

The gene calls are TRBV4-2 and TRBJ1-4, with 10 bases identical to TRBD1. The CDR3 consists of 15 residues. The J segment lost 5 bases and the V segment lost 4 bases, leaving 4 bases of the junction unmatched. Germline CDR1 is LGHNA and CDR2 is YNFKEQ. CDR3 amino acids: CASSPTGQGNEKLFF. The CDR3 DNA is TGTGCCAGCAGCCCCACGGGACAGGGGAATGAAAAACTGTTTTTT.

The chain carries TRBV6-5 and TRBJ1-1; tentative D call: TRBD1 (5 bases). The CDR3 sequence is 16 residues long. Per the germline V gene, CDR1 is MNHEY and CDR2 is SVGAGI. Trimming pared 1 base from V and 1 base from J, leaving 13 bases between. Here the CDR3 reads CASSYLGGGGNTEAFF. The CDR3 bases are TGTGCCAGCAGTTACTTGGGGGGAGGAGGGAACACTGAAGCTTTCTTT.

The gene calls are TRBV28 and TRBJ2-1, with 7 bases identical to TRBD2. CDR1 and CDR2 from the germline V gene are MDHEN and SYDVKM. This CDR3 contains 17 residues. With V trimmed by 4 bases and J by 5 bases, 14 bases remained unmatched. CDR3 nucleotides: TGTGCCAGCAGTTCACTGGGTGGGGGAGGGTTTGACAATGAGCAGTTCTTC. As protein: CASSSLGGGGFDNEQFF.

The chain's CDR3 is CASSLLTIQERETQYF. The CDR3 nucleotides are TGTGCCAGCAGTTTACTAACCATTCAAGAGAGAGAGACCCAGTACTTC. The J gene is TRBJ2-5, the V gene TRBV28, with D unresolved. The germline V gene encodes CDR1 MDHEN and CDR2 SYDVKM. This CDR3 spans 16 amino acids. The V end lost 2 bases, the J end lost 4 bases, and 17 bases lay between the germline ends.

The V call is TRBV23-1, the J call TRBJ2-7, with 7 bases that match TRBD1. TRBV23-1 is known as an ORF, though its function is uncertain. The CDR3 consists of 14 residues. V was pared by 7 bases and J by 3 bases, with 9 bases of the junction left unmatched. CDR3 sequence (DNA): TGCGCCAGCACCACCGGGACAGCGAGCTACGAGCAGTACGTC. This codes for CASTTGTASYEQYV.

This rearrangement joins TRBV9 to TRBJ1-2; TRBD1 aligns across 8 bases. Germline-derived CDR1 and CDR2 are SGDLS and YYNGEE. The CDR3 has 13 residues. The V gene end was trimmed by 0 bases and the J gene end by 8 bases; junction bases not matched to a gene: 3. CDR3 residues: CASSVGDRQGYTF. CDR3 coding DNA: TGTGCCAGCAGCGTAGGGGACAGGCAGGGCTACACCTTC.

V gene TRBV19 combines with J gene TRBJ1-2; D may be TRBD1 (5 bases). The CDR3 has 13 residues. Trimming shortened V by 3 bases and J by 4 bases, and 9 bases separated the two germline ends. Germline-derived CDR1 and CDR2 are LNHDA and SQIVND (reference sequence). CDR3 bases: TGTGCCAGTAGTATTTCACAGGCCTATGGCTACACCTTC. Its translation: CASSISQAYGYTF. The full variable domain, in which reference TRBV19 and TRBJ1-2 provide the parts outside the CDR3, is DGGITQSPKYLFRKEGQNVTLSCEQNLNHDAMYWYRQDPGQGLRLIYYSQIVNDFQKGDIAEGYSVSREKKESFPLTVTSAQKNPTAFYLCASSISQAYGYTFGSGTRLTVV.

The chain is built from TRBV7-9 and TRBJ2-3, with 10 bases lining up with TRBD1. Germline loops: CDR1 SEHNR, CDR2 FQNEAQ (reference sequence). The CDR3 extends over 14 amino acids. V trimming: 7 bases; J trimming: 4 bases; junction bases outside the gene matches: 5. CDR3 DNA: TGTGCCAGCACCCGGGACAGGGGTGCAGATACGCAGTATTTT. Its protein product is CASTRDRGADTQYF. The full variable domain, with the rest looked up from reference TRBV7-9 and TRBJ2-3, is DTGVSQNPRHKITKRGQNVTFRCDPISEHNRLYWYRQTLGQGPEFLTYFQNEAQLEKSRLLSDRFSAERPKGSFSTLEIQRTEQGDSAMYLCASTRDRGADTQYFGPGTRLTVL.

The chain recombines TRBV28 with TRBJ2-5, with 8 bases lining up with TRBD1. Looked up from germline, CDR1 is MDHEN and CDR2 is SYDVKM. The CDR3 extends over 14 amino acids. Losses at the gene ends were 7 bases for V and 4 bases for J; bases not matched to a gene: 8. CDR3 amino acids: CASIPGQGPETQYF. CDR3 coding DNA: TGTGCCAGCATTCCCGGACAGGGCCCAGAGACCCAGTACTTC.

This CDR3 reads CASRLGTVNTEAFF. The CDR3 DNA is TGTGCCAGTAGATTAGGGACAGTGAACACTGAAGCTTTCTTT. The J gene is TRBJ1-1, the V gene TRBV19; 7 nucleotides agree with TRBD1. The CDR3 extends over 14 amino acids. Germline loops: CDR1 LNHDA, CDR2 SQIVND (reference sequence). V lost 6 bases and J lost 0; bases outside the gene matches: 4.

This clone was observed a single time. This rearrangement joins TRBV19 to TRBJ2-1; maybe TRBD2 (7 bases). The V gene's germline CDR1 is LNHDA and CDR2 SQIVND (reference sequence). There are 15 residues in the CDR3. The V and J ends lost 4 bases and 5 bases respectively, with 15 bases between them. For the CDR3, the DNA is TGTGCCAGTAGTAGCGGAGGGGGGGGAAACAATGAGCAGTTCTTC. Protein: CASSSGGGGNNEQFF.

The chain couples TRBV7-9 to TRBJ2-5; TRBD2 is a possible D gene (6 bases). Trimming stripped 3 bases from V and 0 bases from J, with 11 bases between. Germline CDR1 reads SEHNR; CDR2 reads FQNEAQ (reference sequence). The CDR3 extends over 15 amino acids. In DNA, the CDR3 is TGTGCCAGCAGCTTCCCGCGGGGAAACCAAGAGACCCAGTACTTC. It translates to CASSFPRGNQETQYF.

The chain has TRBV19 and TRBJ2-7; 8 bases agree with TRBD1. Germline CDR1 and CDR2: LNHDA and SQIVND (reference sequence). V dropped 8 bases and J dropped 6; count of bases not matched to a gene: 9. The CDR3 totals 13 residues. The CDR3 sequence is CASQSTGASEQYF. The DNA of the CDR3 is TGTGCCAGTCAATCGACAGGGGCATCCGAGCAGTACTTC.